The TCR beta chain described here comes from a study of response to subunit inactivated influenza vaccine. Study-level results: The authors offered the suggestion that each seasonal influenza vaccination recruits few new T cells.

One entry per CDR3 protein, called by TCRdb with MiXCR from the RT-PCR reads. The table includes about 530,000 distinct CDR3 sequences, about 10% detected once. This clonotype was observed a handful of times. Its specificity is not known. V lost 0 bases and J lost 4, with 12 bases in between. Per the germline V gene, CDR1 is PRHDT and CDR2 is FYEKMQ (reference sequence). The CDR3 is made up of 15 amino acids. The sequenced sample was PBMCs from blood, obtained on the day of vaccination. This clonotype was obtained from a man in his forties or fifties who received an inactivated influenza vaccine. V gene TRBV13 combines with J gene TRBJ1-2; D perhaps matches TRBD1 (6 bases). In nucleotides, the CDR3 is TGTGCCAGCAGCTTAGGAGGGGGAGCAAGCTATGGCTACACCTTC. Residues: CASSLGGGASYGYTF.